The source of this T cell receptor (beta chain) is a study of OX40 agonist ivuxolimab in advanced cancers. TCRdb keeps only in-frame clones here, not all; method: immunoSEQ multiplex PCR. The sample includes tens of thousands of clones, 89% of them seen just once. The germline V gene encodes CDR1 LGHNA and CDR2 YNFKEQ. The CDR3 is made up of 15 amino acids. The junction had 2 bases not matched to a gene; V was cut back by 5 bases and J by 0 bases. This sequence was found in an adult with an advanced solid tumor such as melanoma, head and neck, liver or kidney cancer. The starting material was CD4+ or CD8+ T cells sorted from blood, obtained in a trial of the OX40 agonist ivuxolimab. This chain links TRBV4-2 with TRBJ2-2; 8 bases are a match to TRBD2. In nucleotides, the CDR3 is TGTGCCAGCAGCTACGGGGGGGCGAACACCGGGGAGCTGTTTTTT. As protein: CASSYGGANTGELFF.